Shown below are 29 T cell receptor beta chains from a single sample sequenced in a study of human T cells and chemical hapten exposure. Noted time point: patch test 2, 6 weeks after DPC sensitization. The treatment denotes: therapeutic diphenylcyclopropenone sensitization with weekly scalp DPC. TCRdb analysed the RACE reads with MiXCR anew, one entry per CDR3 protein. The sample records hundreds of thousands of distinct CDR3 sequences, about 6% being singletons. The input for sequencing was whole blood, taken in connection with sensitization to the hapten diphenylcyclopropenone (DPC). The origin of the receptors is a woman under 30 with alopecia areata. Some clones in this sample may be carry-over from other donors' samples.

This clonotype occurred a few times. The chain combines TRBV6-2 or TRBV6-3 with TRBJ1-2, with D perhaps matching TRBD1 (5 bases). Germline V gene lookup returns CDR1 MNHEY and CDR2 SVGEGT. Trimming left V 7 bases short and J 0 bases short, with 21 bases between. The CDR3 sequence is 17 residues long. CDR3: CASIMDIYPHSNYGYTF. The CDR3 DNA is TGTGCCAGCATAATGGACATCTACCCTCACTCTAACTATGGCTACACCTTC.

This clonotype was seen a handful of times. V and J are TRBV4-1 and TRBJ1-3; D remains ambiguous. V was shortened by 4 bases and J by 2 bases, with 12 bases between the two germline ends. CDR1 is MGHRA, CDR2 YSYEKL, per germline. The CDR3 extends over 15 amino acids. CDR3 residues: CASSPGAKAGNTIYF. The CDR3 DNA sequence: TGCGCCAGCAGCCCAGGTGCCAAGGCTGGAAACACCATATATTTT.

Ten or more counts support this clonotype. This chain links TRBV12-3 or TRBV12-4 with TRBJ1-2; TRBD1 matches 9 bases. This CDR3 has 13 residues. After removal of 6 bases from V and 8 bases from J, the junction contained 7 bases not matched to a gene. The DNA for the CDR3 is TGTGCCAGCAGACGGACAGGGGCCGGCGGCTACACCTTC. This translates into CASRRTGAGGYTF.

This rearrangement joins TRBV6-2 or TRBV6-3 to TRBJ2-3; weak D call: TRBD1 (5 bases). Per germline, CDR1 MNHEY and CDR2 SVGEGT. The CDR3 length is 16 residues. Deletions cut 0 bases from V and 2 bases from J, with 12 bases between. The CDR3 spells CASSYSRTYNTDTQYF. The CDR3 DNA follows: TGTGCCAGCAGTTACTCGAGGACATACAACACAGATACGCAGTATTTT.

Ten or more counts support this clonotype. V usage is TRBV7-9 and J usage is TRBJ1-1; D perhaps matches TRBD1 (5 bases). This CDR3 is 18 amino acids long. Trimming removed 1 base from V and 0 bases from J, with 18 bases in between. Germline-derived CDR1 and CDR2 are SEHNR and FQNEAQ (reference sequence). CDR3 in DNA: TGTGCCAGCAGCTTAGAGACCATCCCTGACAGAATGAACACTGAAGCTTTCTTT. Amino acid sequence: CASSLETIPDRMNTEAFF.

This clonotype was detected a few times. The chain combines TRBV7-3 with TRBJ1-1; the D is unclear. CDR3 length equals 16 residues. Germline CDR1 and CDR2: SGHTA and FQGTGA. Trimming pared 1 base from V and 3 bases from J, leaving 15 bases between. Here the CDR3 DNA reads TGTGCCAGCAGCTTAAGCGGTCCCTTGATGGACACTGAAGCTTTCTTT. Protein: CASSLSGPLMDTEAFF.

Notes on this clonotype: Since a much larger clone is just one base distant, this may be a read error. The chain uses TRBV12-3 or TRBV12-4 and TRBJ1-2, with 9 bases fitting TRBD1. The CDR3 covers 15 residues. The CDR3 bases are TGTGCCAGCAGTTTAATCCGGACAGGGGCTTATGTCTACACCTTC. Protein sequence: CASSLIRTGAYVYTF.

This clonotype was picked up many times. The CDR3 loop is CASSLDPGASQQETQYF. DNA for the CDR3: TGCGCCAGCAGCTTGGATCCAGGGGCGTCGCAACAAGAGACCCAGTACTTC. The rearrangement joins TRBV5-1 to TRBJ2-5, with a weak D call TRBD1 (6 bases). Germline CDR1 and CDR2: SGHRS and YFSETQ. The V end lost 0 bases, the J end lost 2 bases, and 17 bases lay between the germline ends. The CDR3 runs to 17 residues.

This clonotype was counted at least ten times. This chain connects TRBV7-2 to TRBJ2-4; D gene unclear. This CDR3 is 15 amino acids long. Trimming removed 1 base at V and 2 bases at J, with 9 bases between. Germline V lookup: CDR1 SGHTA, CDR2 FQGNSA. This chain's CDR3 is CASSLDAHPKNIQYF. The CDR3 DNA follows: TGTGCCAGCAGCTTAGACGCCCATCCCAAAAACATTCAGTACTTC.

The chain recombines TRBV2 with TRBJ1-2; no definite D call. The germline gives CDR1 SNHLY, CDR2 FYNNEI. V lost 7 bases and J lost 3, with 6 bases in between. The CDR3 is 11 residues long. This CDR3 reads CASTRDYGYTF. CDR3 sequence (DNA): TGTGCCAGCACGAGGGACTATGGCTACACCTTC.

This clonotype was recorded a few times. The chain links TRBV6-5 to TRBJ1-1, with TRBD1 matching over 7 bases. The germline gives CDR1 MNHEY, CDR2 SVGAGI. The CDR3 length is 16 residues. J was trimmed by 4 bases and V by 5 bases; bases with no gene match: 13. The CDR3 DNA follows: TGTGCCAGCAGTAATGGACAGGTCGGGGGGTTCACTGAAGCTTTCTTT. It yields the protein CASSNGQVGGFTEAFF.

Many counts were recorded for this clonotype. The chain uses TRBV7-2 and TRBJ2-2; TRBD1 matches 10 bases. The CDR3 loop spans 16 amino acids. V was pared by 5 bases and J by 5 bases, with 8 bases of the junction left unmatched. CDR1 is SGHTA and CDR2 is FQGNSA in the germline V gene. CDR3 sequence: CASSQGGTGETGELFF. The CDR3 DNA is TGTGCCAGCAGCCAGGGTGGGACAGGGGAGACCGGGGAGCTGTTTTTT.

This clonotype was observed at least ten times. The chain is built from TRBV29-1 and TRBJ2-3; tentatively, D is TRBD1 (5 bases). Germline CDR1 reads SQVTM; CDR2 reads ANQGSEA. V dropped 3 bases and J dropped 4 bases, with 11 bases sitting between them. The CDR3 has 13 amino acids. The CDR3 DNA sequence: TGCAGCGTTGACCTCGCGACAGCAGATACGCAGTATTTT. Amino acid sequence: CSVDLATADTQYF.

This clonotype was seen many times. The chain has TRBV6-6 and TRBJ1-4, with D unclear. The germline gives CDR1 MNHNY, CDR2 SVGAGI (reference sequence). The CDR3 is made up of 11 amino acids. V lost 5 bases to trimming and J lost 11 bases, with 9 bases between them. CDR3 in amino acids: CASSGTMKLFF. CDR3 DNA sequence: TGTGCCAGCAGTGGTACGATGAAACTGTTTTTT.

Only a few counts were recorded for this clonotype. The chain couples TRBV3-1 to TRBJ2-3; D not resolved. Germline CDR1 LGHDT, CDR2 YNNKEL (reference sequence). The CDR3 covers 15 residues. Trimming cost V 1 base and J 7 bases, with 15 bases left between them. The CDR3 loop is CASSQGTGPLNTQYF. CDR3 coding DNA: TGTGCCAGCAGCCAAGGAACGGGCCCCCTGAATACGCAGTATTTT.

CDR3 amino acids: CASSHSAGEYNEQFF. In DNA, the CDR3 is TGCGCCAGCAGCCATTCAGCGGGGGAGTACAATGAGCAGTTCTTC. This chain uses TRBV4-1 with TRBJ2-1; 8 bases match TRBD2. Unmatched junction bases numbered 5, after V lost 3 bases and J lost 4 bases. Germline V lookup: CDR1 MGHRA, CDR2 YSYEKL. The CDR3 extends over 15 amino acids.

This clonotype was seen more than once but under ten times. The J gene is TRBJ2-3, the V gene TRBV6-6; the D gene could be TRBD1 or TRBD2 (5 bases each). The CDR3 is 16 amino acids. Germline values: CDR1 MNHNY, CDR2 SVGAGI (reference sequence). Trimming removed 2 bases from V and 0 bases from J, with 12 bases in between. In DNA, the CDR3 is TGTGCCAGCAGTTACCCACCAGGGAGTAGCACAGATACGCAGTATTTT. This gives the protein CASSYPPGSSTDTQYF.

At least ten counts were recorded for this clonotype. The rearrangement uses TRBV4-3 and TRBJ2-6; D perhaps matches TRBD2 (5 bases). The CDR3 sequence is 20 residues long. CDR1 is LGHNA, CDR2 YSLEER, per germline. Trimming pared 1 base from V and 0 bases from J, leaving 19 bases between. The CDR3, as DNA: TGCGCCAGCAGCCAAGTTTCCCTTCGGGGATTTAGCTCTGGGGCCAACGTCCTGACTTTC. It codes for CASSQVSLRGFSSGANVLTF.

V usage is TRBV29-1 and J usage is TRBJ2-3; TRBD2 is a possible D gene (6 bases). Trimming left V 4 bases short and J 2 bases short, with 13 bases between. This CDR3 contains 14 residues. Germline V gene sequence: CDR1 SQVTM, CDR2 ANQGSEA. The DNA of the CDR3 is TGCAGCGTTGCGGGTCGGGGGACCACAGATACGCAGTATTTT. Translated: CSVAGRGTTDTQYF.

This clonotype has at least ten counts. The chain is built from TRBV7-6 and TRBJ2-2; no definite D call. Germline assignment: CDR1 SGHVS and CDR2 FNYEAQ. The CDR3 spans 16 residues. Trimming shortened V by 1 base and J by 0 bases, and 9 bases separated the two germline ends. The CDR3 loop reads CASSLGVASNTGELFF. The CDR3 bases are TGTGCCAGCAGCTTAGGGGTAGCTTCGAACACCGGGGAGCTGTTTTTT.

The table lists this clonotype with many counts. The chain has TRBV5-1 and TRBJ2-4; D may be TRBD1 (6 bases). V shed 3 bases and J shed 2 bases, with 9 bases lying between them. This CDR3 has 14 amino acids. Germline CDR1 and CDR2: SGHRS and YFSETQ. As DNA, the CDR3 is TGCGCCAGCAGCTCTACAGGGACCAAAAACATTCAGTACTTC. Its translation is CASSSTGTKNIQYF. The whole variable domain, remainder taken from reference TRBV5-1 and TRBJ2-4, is KAGVTQTPRYLIKTRGQQVTLSCSPISGHRSVSWYQQTPGQGLQFLFEYFSETQRNKGNFPGRFSGRQFSNSRSEMNVSTLELGDSALYLCASSSTGTKNIQYFGAGTRLSVL.

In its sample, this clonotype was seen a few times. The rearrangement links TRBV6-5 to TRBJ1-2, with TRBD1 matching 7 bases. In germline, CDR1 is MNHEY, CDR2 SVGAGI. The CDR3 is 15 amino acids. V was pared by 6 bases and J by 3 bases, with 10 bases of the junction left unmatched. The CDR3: CASSRYTGTDYGYTF. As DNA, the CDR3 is TGTGCCAGCAGCCGTTATACCGGGACAGACTATGGCTACACCTTC.

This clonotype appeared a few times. DNA of the CDR3: TGTGCCAGCAGCTCACCGAGGCAGGGGGCATTGAACACTGAAGCTTTCTTT. Amino acids: CASSSPRQGALNTEAFF. The rearrangement links TRBV7-9 to TRBJ1-1, with 8 bases lining up with TRBD1. V gave up 4 bases and J gave up 0 bases; unmatched junction bases: 10. The germline V gene encodes CDR1 SEHNR and CDR2 FQNEAQ (reference sequence). The CDR3 contains 17 residues.

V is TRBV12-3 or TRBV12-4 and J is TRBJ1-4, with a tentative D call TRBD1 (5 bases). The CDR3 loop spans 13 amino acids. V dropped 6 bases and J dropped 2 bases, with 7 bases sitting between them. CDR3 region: CASSPGTNEKLFF. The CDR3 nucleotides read TGTGCCAGCAGCCCAGGGACTAATGAAAAACTGTTTTTT.

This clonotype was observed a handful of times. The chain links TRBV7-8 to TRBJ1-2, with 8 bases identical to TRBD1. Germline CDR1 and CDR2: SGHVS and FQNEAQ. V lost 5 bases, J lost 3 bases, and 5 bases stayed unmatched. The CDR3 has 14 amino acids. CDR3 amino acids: CASSPAGGDYGYTF. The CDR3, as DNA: TGTGCCAGCAGCCCCGCAGGGGGCGACTATGGCTACACCTTC.

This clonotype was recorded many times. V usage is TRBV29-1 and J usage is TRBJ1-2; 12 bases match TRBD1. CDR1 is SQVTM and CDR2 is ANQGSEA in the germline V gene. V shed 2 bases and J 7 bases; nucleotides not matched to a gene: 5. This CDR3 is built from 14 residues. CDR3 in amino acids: CSVEKGQGALGYTF. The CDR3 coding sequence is TGCAGCGTTGAAAAGGGACAGGGGGCGCTTGGCTACACCTTC.

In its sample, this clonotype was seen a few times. The CDR3: CASSQGRDSFLYEQYF. The CDR3 nucleotides read TGTGCCAGCAGCCAAGGAAGGGACAGCTTCTTGTACGAGCAGTACTTC. The chain recombines TRBV4-2 with TRBJ2-7, with 7 positions matching TRBD1. Per germline, CDR1 LGHNA and CDR2 YNFKEQ. J gave up 4 bases and V 1 base, and 10 bases lay outside the gene matches. The CDR3 spans 16 residues.

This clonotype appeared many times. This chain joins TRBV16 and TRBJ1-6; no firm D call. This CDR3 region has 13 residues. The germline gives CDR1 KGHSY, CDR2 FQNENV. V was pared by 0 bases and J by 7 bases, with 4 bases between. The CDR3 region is CASSQSGNSPLHF. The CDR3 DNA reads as TGTGCCAGCAGCCAATCGGGGAATTCACCCCTCCACTTT.

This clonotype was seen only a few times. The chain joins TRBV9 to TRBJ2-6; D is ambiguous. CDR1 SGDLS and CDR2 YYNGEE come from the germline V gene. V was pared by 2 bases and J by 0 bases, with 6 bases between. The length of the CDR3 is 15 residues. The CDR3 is CASSVGNSGANVLTF. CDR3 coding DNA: TGTGCCAGCAGCGTTGGAAACTCTGGGGCCAACGTCCTGACTTTC.